The present entry profiles one TCR beta chain with its context. This sample is part of a study of blood T cell repertoires in COVID-19. Sequencing was performed with immunoSEQ multiplex PCR; in TCRdb, only in-frame clones are kept and a portion is missing. The data contain about 36,000 clones, 81% of them singletons. V shed 4 bases and J shed 6 bases, with 21 bases lying between them. The CDR3 runs to 16 residues. The germline CDR1 and CDR2 sequences are SGHKS and YYEKEE (reference sequence). The sequenced material came from peripheral blood. The receptor's source is a human donor in a cohort sampled during active or convalescent COVID-19. The donor label of this sample is uncertain. The chain uses TRBV5-5 and TRBJ2-3, with a weak D call TRBD2 (6 bases). Here the CDR3 reads CASSTVAARAKDTQYF. The CDR3 DNA is TGTGCCAGCAGCACGGTAGCGGCGAGGGCCAAGGATACGCAGTATTTT.